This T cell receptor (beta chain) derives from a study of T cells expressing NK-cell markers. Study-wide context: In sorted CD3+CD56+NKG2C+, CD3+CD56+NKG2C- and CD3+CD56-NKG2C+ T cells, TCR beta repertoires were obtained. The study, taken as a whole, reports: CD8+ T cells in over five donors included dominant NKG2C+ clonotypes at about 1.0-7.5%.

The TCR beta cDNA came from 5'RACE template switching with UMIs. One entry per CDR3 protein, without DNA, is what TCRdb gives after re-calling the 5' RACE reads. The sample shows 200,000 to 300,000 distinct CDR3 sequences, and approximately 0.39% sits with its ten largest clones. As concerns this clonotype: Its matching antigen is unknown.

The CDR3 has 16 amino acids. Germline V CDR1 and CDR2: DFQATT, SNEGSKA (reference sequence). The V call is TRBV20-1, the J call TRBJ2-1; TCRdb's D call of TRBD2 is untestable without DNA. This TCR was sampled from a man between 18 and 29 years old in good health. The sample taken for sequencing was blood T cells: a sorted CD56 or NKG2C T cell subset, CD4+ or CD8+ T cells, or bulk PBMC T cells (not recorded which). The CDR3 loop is CSATPLTSGREWEQFF.